This TCR beta chain was sequenced during a study of blood T cell repertoires in COVID-19. Turning to the study itself: Sources were T cells, B-cell-depleted T cells, or PBMCs; the material itself was cDNA or gDNA.

Repertoires were generated with immunoSEQ multiplex PCR, while TCRdb's copy carries only in-frame clones and drops some. This sample yields about 140,000 clones, of which approximately 88% are seen a single time; roughly 4.4% belongs to the top ten. Germline values: CDR1 PRHDT, CDR2 FYEKMQ (reference sequence). The CDR3 covers 13 residues. Trimming stripped 4 bases from V and 4 bases from J, with 10 bases between. This TCR came from a human donor in a cohort sampled during active COVID-19. The sequencing input was peripheral blood. The chain uses TRBV13 and TRBJ2-5; tentative D call: TRBD1 (6 bases). The CDR3 is CASSYRDTETQYF. Here the CDR3 DNA reads TGTGCCAGCAGCTACCGGGACACAGAGACCCAGTACTTC.